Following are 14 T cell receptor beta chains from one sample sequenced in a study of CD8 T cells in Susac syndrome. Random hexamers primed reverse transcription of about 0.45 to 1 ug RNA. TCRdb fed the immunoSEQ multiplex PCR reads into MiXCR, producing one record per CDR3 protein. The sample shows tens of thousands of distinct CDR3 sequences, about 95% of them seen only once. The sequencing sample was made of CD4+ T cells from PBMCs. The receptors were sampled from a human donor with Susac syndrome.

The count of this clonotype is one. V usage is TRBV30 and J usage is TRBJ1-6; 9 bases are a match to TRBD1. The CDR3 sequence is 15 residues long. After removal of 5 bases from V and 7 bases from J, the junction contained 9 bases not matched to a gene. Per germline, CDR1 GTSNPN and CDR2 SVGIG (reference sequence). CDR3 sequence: CAWEGPGQGNSPLHF. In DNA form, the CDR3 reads TGTGCCTGGGAGGGTCCGGGACAGGGAAATTCACCCCTCCACTTT.

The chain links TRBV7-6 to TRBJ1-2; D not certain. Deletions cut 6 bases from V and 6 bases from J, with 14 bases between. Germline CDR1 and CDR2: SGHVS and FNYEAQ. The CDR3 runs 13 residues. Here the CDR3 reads CASSLREGDGYTF. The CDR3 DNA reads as TGTGCCAGCAGTCTAAGAGAAGGCGATGGCTACACCTTC. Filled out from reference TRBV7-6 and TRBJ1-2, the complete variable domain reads GAGVSQSPRYKVTKRGQDVALRCDPISGHVSLYWYRQALGQGPEFLTYFNYEAQQDKSGLPNDRFSAERPEGSISTLTIQRTEQRDSAMYRCASSLREGDGYTFGSGTRLTVV.

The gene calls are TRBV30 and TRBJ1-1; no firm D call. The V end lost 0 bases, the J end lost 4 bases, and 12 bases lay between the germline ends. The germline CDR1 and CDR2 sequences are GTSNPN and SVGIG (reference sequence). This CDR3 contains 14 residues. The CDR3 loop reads CAWSVGVGSTEAFF. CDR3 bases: TGTGCCTGGAGTGTCGGGGTGGGGAGCACTGAAGCTTTCTTT. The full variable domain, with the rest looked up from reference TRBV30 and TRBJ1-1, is SQTIHQWPATLVQPVGSPLSLECTVEGTSNPNLYWYRQAAGRGLQLLFYSVGIGQISSEVPQNLSASRPQDRQFILSSKKLLLSDSGFYLCAWSVGVGSTEAFFGQGTRLTVV.

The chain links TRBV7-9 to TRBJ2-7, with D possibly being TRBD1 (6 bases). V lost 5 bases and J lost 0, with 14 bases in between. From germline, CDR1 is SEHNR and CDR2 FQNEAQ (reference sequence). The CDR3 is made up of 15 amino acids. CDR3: CASSPADRPSYEQYF. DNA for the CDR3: TGTGCCAGCAGCCCAGCCGACAGGCCCTCCTACGAGCAGTACTTC.

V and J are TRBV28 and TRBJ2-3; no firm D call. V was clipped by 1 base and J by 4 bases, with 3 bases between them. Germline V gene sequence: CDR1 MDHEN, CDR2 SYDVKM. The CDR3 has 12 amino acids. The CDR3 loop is CASSLSSDTQYF. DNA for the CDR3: TGTGCCAGCAGTTTATCATCAGATACGCAGTATTTT.

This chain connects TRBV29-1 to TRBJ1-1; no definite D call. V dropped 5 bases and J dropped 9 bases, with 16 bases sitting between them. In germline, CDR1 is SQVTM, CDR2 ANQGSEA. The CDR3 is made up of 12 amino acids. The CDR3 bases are TGCAGCGTTCTAGTTGACAAGGAAAAAGCTTTCTTT. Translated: CSVLVDKEKAFF.

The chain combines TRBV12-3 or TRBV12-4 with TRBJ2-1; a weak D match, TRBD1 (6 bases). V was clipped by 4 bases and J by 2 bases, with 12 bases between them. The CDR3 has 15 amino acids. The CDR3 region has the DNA TGTGCCAGCAGTTCGTACAGGGATACCTACAATGAGCAGTTCTTC. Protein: CASSSYRDTYNEQFF.

CDR3 region: CSARDTKQGDPYEQYF. The CDR3 bases are TGCAGTGCTAGAGACACGAAACAGGGGGACCCTTACGAGCAGTACTTC. V gene TRBV20-1 combines with J gene TRBJ2-7, with TRBD1 matching over 8 bases. This CDR3 comprises 16 residues. V lost 0 bases, J lost 4 bases, and 11 bases stayed unmatched. Germline CDR1 DFQATT, CDR2 SNEGSKA (reference sequence).

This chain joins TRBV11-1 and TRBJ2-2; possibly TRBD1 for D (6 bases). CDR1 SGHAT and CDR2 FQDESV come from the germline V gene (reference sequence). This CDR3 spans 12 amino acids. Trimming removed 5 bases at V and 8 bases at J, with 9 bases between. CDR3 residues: CASSQGIGELFF. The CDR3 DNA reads TGTGCCAGCAGCCAGGGGATTGGGGAGCTGTTTTTT. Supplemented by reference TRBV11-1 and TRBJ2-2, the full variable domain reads EAEVAQSPRYKITEKSQAVAFWCDPISGHATLYWYRQILGQGPELLVQFQDESVVDDSQLPKDRFSAERLKGVDSTLKIQPAELGDSAMYLCASSQGIGELFFGEGSRLTVL.

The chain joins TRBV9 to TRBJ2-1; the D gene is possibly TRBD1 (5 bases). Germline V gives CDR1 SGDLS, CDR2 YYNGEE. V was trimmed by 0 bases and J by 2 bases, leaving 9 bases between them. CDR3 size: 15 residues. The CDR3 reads CASSVEAGPYNEQFF. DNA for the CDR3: TGTGCCAGCAGCGTAGAGGCAGGGCCCTACAATGAGCAGTTCTTC. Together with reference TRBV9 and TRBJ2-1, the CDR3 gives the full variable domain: DSGVTQTPKHLITATGQRVTLRCSPRSGDLSVYWYQQSLDQGLQFLIQYYNGEERAKGNILERFSAQQFPDLHSELNLSSLELGDSALYFCASSVEAGPYNEQFFGPGTRLTVL.

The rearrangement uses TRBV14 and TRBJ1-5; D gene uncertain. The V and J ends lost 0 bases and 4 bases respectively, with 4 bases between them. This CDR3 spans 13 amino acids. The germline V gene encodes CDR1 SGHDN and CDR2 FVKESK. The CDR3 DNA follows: TGTGCCAGCAGCCAAGATACGAATCAGCCCCAGCATTTT. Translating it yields CASSQDTNQPQHF.

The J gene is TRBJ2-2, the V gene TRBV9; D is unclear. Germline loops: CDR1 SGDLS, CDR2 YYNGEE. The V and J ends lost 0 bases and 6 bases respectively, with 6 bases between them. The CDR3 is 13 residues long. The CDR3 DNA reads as TGTGCCAGCAGCGTAGAAGACGCCGGGGAGCTGTTTTTT. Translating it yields CASSVEDAGELFF.

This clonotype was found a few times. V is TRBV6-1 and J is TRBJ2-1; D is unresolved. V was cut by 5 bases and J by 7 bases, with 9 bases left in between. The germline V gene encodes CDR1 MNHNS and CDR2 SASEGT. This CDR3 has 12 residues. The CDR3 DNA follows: TGTGCCAGCAGTAGTCTCGGTAATGAGCAGTTCTTC. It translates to CASSSLGNEQFF.

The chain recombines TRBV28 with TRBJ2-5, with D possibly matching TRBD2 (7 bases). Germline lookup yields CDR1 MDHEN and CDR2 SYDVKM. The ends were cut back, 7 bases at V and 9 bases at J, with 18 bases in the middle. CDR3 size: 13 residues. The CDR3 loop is CASTPGRGQAQYF. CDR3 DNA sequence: TGTGCCAGCACCCCTGGGCGGGGGCAGGCCCAGTACTTC.